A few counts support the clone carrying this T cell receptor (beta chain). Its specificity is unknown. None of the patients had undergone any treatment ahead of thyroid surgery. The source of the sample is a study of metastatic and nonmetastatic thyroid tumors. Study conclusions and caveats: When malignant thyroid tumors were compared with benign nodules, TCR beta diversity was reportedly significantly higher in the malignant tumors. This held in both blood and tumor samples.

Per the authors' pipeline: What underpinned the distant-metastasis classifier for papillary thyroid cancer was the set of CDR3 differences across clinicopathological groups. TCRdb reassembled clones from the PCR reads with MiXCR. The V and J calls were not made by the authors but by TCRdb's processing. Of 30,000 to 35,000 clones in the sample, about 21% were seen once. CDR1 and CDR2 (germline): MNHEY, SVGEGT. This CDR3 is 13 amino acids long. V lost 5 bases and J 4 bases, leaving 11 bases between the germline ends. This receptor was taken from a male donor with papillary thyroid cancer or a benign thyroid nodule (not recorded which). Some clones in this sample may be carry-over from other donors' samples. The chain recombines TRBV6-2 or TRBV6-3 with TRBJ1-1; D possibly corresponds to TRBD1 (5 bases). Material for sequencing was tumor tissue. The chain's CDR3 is CASSEGESTEAFF. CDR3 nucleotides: TGTGCCAGCAGTGAAGGGGAGAGCACTGAAGCTTTCTTT.